This T cell receptor beta chain is drawn from a study of cytomegalovirus exposure and HLA in healthy donors. Across the whole study: An earlier analysis identified under 130 million unique TCR beta sequences in approximately 170 million T cells.

Study outcomes and limitations: Usually a TCR sequence was rare, but some public TCRs were found in many donors.

The PCR had 60 Vbeta and 13 Jbeta primers. TCRdb's table, derived via immunoSEQ multiplex PCR, lists solely in-frame clones and lacks some. The sample has about 90,000 clones, about two thirds seen once. This clone has a single count. As yet, its antigen is unknown. The germline gives CDR1 LNHDA, CDR2 SQIVND (reference sequence). Trimming removed 5 bases at V and 5 bases at J, with 15 bases between. The CDR3 consists of 14 residues. The rearrangement links TRBV19 to TRBJ2-5; tentatively, D is TRBD1 (5 bases). The specimen sequenced was PBMCs. The TCR originated in a woman aged 50 to 60 in good health and CMV-seropositive. As DNA, the CDR3 is TGTGCCAGTAGTCCTTTAGGGGTAGAGGAGACCCAGTACTTC. Its protein product is CASSPLGVEETQYF.